One T cell receptor beta chain is described in this entry. Its antigen target is currently unknown. No much larger clone exists at a distance of one base, and base qualities are not known. Other DNA sequences in the same sample also yield this CDR3. The donors were included in the validation cohort of roughly 130 subjects, a group kept apart from the 666-subject first cohort. Library preparation used the immunoSEQ multiplex PCR assay. Under the source paper's analysis protocol: A statistical classification framework was built for diagnosing cytomegalovirus status from the catalog of TCR beta chain sequences. In its TCRdb copy, this immuneACCESS table keeps in-frame sequences only and misses some clones. Where compared with another copy, unresolved V genes explain less than half of these, and the others have no known cause. D and trimming were read from the DNA, whereas the V and J calls and clone size are those reported in that table. The sample data list around 400,000 clones, and 70% to 90% of these were observed just once. The leading ten clones occupy roughly 0.8% of the sample.

In the germline V gene (reference sequence), CDR1 corresponds to LNHNV and CDR2 to YYDKDF. The germline V end is reduced by 4 bases and the J end by 4 bases; junction bases left unmatched: 3. From the cysteine up to the phenylalanine, the CDR3 has a length of 13 residues. The kept DNA is CDR3 alone, 39 bases in frame from the first base. These data are taken from a study of cytomegalovirus exposure and HLA in healthy donors (dated by TCRdb to 2016 to 2017). Study-level background: According to a later analysis, the 100 to 150 validation repertoires were produced on the same platform as the roughly 600 repertoires of the first cohort. Along with the approximately 620-subject first cohort, a separate validation cohort of about 110 different subjects was used. The study was designed to test whether signatures of past pathogen exposure could be identified by cataloging public T cell receptors. To predict cytomegalovirus infection status, the study brought together high-throughput TCR immunosequencing, statistical association of individual TCRs with disease status, and machine learning.

The research as a whole found: The study gave a list of under 200 TCR beta chains associated with cytomegalovirus. The classifier was reported to diagnose cytomegalovirus status with high specificity and sensitivity in both the original cohort and the validation cohort. Most TCR sequences were observed very rarely across donors, whereas some public TCRs were present in many individuals. Subsequent analysis determined that TCRs grouped into clusters in the first cohort also showed a tendency toward co-occurrence across the roughly 110 validation repertoires, and 94% of cluster scores exceeded 0. The authors suggested that the approach could potentially be extended to other disease states and immunological phenotypes. A later analysis lacked HLA typing for the validation cohort, so it scored co-occurrence in that cohort across all 120 or so repertoires. Three of the identified cytomegalovirus-associated TCR beta chains were confirmed in vitro to be specific for cytomegalovirus antigens.

The clonotype comes from a young woman in good health and CMV-seronegative. The rearrangement combines TRBV15 with TRBJ2-7; 8 bases in between match TRBD1. Sequencing was performed on PBMCs. The CDR3 loop reads CATSTNRGYEQYF. The sequenced DNA is TGTGCCACCAGCACCAACAGGGGGTACGAGCAGTACTTC. Joined to the reference TRBV15 and TRBJ2-7 proteins, this CDR3 gives the full variable domain: DAMVIQNPRYQVTQFGKPVTLSCSQTLNHNVMYWYQQKSSQAPKLLFHYYDKDFNNEADTPDNFQSRRPNTSFCFLDIRSPGLGDTAMYLCATSTNRGYEQYFGPGTRLTVT.